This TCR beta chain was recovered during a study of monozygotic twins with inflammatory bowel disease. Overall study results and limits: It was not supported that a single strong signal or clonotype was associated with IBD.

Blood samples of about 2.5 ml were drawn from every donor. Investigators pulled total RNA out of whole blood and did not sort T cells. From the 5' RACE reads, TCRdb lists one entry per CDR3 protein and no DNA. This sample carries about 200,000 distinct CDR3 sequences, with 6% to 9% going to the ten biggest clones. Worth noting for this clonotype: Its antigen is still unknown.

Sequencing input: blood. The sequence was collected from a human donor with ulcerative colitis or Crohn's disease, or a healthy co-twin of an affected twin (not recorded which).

The CDR3 protein is CASSSPTEAFF. V and J are TRBV5-4 and TRBJ1-1. The CDR3 extends over 11 amino acids. The germline V gene encodes CDR1 SGHNT and CDR2 YYREEE (reference sequence).